The T cell receptor (beta chain) described here comes from a study of vaccination and CD4 T cells after COVID-19. V was pared by 5 bases and J by 1 base, with 8 bases between. This CDR3 contains 13 residues. Germline V gives CDR1 SGHTA, CDR2 FQGNSA. For this clonotype: The target antigen is unknown.

Treatment meaning: roughly 10-day PBMC culture with coronavirus spike peptide pools or control peptides (ViraFEST assay). Sequencing of DNA taken from cultured CD4+ T cells relied on the Oncomine TCR Beta short-read assay. Via MiXCR, TCRdb re-called the PCR reads, giving one row per CDR3 protein. The sample has over 6,500 distinct CDR3 sequences, 60% to 75% seen once. The rearrangement joins TRBV7-2 to TRBJ1-1; a possible D gene is TRBD1 (6 bases). This receptor was identified in a human donor who had recovered from COVID-19. Sequencing was done on a sample of CD4+ T cells from blood, cultured in vitro. DNA of the CDR3: TGTGCCAGCAGCCAGGACAGGAACACTGAAGCTTTCTTT. Translation: CASSQDRNTEAFF.